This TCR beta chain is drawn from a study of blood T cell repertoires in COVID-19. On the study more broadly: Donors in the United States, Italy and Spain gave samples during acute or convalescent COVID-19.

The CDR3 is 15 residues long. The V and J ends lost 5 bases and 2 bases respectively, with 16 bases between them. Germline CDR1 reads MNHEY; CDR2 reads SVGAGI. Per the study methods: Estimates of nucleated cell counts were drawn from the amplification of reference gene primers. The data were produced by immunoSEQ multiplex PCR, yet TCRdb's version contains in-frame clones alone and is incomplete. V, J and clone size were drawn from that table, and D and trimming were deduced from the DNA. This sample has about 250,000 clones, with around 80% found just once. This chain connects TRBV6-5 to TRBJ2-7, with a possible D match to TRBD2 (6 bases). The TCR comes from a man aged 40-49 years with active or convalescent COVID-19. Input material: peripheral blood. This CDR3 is CASSPRFWGAYEQYF. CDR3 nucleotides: TGTGCCAGCAGTCCACGGTTTTGGGGGGCCTACGAGCAGTACTTC.